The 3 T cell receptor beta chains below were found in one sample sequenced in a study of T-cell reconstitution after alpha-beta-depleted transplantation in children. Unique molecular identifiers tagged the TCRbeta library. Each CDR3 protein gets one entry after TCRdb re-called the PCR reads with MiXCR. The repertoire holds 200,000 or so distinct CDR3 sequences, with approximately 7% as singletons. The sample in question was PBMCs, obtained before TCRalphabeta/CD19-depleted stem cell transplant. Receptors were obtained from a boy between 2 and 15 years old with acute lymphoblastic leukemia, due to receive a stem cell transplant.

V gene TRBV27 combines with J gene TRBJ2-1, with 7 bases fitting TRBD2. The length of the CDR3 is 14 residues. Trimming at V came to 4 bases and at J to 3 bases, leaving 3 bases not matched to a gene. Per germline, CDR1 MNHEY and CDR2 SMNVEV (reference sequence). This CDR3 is CASSYGGGYNEQFF. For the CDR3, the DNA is TGTGCCAGCAGTTATGGGGGGGGCTACAATGAGCAGTTCTTC.

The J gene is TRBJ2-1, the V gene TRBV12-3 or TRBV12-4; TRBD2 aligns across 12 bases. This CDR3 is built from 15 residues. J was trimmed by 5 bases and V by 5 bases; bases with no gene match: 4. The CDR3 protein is CASSASGGADNEQFF. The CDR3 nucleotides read TGTGCCAGCAGTGCTAGCGGGGGGGCTGACAATGAGCAGTTCTTC.

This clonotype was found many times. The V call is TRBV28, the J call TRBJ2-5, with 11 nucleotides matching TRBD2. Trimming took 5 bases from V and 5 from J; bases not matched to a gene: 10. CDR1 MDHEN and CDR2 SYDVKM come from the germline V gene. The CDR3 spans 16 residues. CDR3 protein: CASSTLAGDTSETQYF. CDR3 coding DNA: TGTGCCAGCAGTACACTAGCGGGGGACACATCGGAGACCCAGTACTTC.